A selection of T cell receptor beta chains follows, all from one sample in a study of blood T cell repertoires in COVID-19. Profiling relied on immunoSEQ multiplex PCR, and the TCRdb table lists in-frame clones only, not all of them. Of 200,000 to 300,000 clones listed, about 91% are singletons. Material for sequencing was peripheral blood. The receptors were sampled from a person aged 18 to 30 with COVID-19, enrolled during active disease. The CDR3 runs from the conserved cysteine through the conserved F or W. Each record gives: J gene, clone size, D gene, V gene, CDR3 protein, CDR3 DNA. A D gene is named only where the DNA matches it firmly. Some rows have no size entry. The others give once, few or many, or a class for an expanded clone.

j_call: TRBJ1-4
clone_size: NA
d_call: TRBD1
v_call: TRBV4-3
cdr3_aa: CASSQDSGGVTNEKLFF
cdr3_nt: TGCGCCAGCAGCCAAGATTCAGGGGGAGTCACTAATGAAAAACTGTTTTTT

j_call: TRBJ2-5
clone_size: few
d_call: NA
v_call: TRBV6-1
cdr3_aa: CASSEAAARGETQYF
cdr3_nt: TGTGCCAGCAGTGAAGCGGCGGCTAGGGGAGAGACCCAGTACTTC

j_call: TRBJ1-2
clone_size: NA
d_call: TRBD1
v_call: TRBV6-5
cdr3_aa: CASRGTGNYGYTF
cdr3_nt: TGTGCCAGCAGGGGGACAGGGAACTATGGCTACACCTTC

j_call: TRBJ2-1
clone_size: NA
d_call: NA
v_call: TRBV19
cdr3_aa: CASSKMTGGNEQFF
cdr3_nt: TGTGCCAGTAGCAAGATGACAGGTGGCAATGAGCAGTTCTTC

j_call: TRBJ1-1
clone_size: NA
d_call: NA
v_call: TRBV28
cdr3_aa: CASSPNTGRDTEAFF
cdr3_nt: TGTGCCAGCAGTCCCAACACAGGGAGGGACACTGAAGCTTTCTTT

j_call: TRBJ2-7
clone_size: NA
d_call: NA
v_call: TRBV6-5
cdr3_aa: CASSYHGTVASYEQYF
cdr3_nt: TGTGCCAGCAGTTACCATGGGACTGTTGCCTCCTACGAGCAGTACTTC

j_call: TRBJ1-2
clone_size: NA
d_call: TRBD1
v_call: TRBV28
cdr3_aa: CASSSPWDSESYGYTF
cdr3_nt: TGTGCCAGCAGTTCTCCCTGGGACAGCGAATCCTATGGCTACACCTTC

j_call: TRBJ2-7
clone_size: NA
d_call: TRBD2
v_call: TRBV18
cdr3_aa: CASSPKSLAGGPNEQYF
cdr3_nt: TGTGCCAGCTCACCCAAATCACTAGCGGGAGGGCCTAACGAGCAGTACTTC

j_call: TRBJ2-5
clone_size: NA
d_call: TRBD1
v_call: TRBV5-1
cdr3_aa: CASSFSTGRVGETQYF
cdr3_nt: TGCGCCAGCAGCTTTTCGACAGGGCGTGTAGGGGAGACCCAGTACTTC

j_call: TRBJ2-7
clone_size: NA
d_call: TRBD2
v_call: TRBV19
cdr3_aa: CASSISASGSPSTYEQYF
cdr3_nt: TGTGCCAGTAGTATCTCGGCTAGCGGGAGCCCTTCTACCTACGAGCAGTACTTC

j_call: TRBJ1-4
clone_size: NA
d_call: TRBD1
v_call: TRBV6-5
cdr3_aa: CASSSRQGRLFF
cdr3_nt: TGTGCCAGCAGTTCTCGACAGGGTAGACTGTTTTTT

j_call: TRBJ2-1
clone_size: few
d_call: TRBD2
v_call: TRBV6-4
cdr3_aa: CASSDRGLAGVNEQFF
cdr3_nt: TGTGCCAGCAGTGACAGGGGACTAGCGGGAGTCAATGAGCAGTTCTTC

j_call: TRBJ1-6
clone_size: NA
d_call: NA
v_call: TRBV5-6
cdr3_aa: CASSLQGSPLHF
cdr3_nt: TGTGCCAGCAGCTTGCAGGGTTCACCCCTCCACTTT

j_call: TRBJ2-7
clone_size: NA
d_call: NA
v_call: TRBV18
cdr3_aa: CASSHTGGHLLAGVPYEQYF
cdr3_nt: TGTGCCAGCTCGCACACAGGGGGCCACCTCTTAGCGGGAGTCCCCTACGAGCAGTACTTC

j_call: TRBJ2-3
clone_size: NA
d_call: NA
v_call: TRBV7-9
cdr3_aa: CASSPPFRDAQYF
cdr3_nt: TGTGCCAGCAGCCCGCCCTTTCGCGATGCGCAGTATTTT

j_call: TRBJ2-7
clone_size: many
d_call: TRBD1
v_call: TRBV24-1
cdr3_aa: CATSEDRGQGIGEQYF
cdr3_nt: TGTGCCACCAGTGAAGATAGGGGACAGGGAATCGGCGAGCAGTACTTC

j_call: TRBJ2-2
clone_size: NA
d_call: TRBD2
v_call: TRBV6-2/TRBV6-3
cdr3_aa: CASSPTPRFAGVGGELFF
cdr3_nt: TGTGCCAGCAGCCCTACCCCCCGGTTTGCGGGAGTGGGCGGGGAGCTGTTTTTT

j_call: TRBJ2-5
clone_size: once
d_call: TRBD2
v_call: TRBV5-8
cdr3_aa: CASSPPGRERKETQYF
cdr3_nt: TGTGCCAGCAGCCCCCCGGGGCGGGAGAGAAAAGAGACCCAGTACTTC

j_call: TRBJ2-7
clone_size: NA
d_call: TRBD1
v_call: TRBV28
cdr3_aa: CASRQGAYEQYF
cdr3_nt: TGTGCCAGCAGGCAGGGGGCCTACGAGCAGTACTTC

j_call: TRBJ2-3
clone_size: NA
d_call: TRBD2
v_call: TRBV13
cdr3_aa: CASSSLAGEESDTQYF
cdr3_nt: TGTGCCAGCAGCTCCCTAGCGGGAGAGGAGTCAGATACGCAGTATTTT

j_call: TRBJ2-4
clone_size: few
d_call: TRBD1
v_call: TRBV7-7
cdr3_aa: CASSLAKDRGGTKNIQYF
cdr3_nt: TGTGCCAGCAGCTTAGCGAAGGACAGGGGGGGAACCAAAAACATTCAGTACTTC

j_call: TRBJ2-1
clone_size: NA
d_call: TRBD2
v_call: TRBV9
cdr3_aa: CASSVDGTSGSYEQFF
cdr3_nt: TGTGCCAGCAGCGTAGACGGGACTAGCGGGAGCTATGAGCAGTTCTTC

j_call: TRBJ1-5
clone_size: NA
d_call: TRBD1
v_call: TRBV19
cdr3_aa: CASSIAPTGVRNQPQHF
cdr3_nt: TGTGCCAGTAGTATAGCCCCGACAGGGGTTCGCAATCAGCCCCAGCATTTT

j_call: TRBJ1-2
clone_size: NA
d_call: NA
v_call: TRBV10-3
cdr3_aa: CAISPQGNYGYTF
cdr3_nt: TGTGCCATCAGTCCACAGGGAAACTATGGCTACACCTTC

j_call: TRBJ2-3
clone_size: NA
d_call: NA
v_call: TRBV5-4
cdr3_aa: CASSFHYGGDTQYF
cdr3_nt: TGTGCCAGCAGCTTCCATTACGGGGGAGATACGCAGTATTTT

j_call: TRBJ1-2
clone_size: NA
d_call: TRBD1
v_call: TRBV19
cdr3_aa: CASSPTHRGRNYGYTF
cdr3_nt: TGTGCCAGTAGTCCCACGCACAGGGGGCGAAACTATGGCTACACCTTC

j_call: TRBJ2-7
clone_size: NA
d_call: NA
v_call: TRBV25-1
cdr3_aa: CASSAHRGPEQYF
cdr3_nt: TGTGCCAGCAGTGCCCATAGGGGTCCCGAGCAGTACTTC

j_call: TRBJ2-3
clone_size: NA
d_call: TRBD2
v_call: TRBV11-3
cdr3_aa: CASSPEGLAGGKNTQYF
cdr3_nt: TGTGCCAGCAGCCCGGAGGGACTAGCGGGAGGGAAGAATACGCAGTATTTT

j_call: TRBJ2-7
clone_size: few
d_call: NA
v_call: TRBV7-9
cdr3_aa: CASSPRGTKTIYEQYF
cdr3_nt: TGTGCCAGCAGCCCGCGGGGTACCAAGACAATCTACGAGCAGTACTTC

j_call: TRBJ2-7
clone_size: NA
d_call: TRBD1
v_call: TRBV6-2/TRBV6-3
cdr3_aa: CASSFTGTGGEQYF
cdr3_nt: TGTGCCAGCAGTTTTACCGGGACAGGGGGTGAGCAGTACTTC

j_call: TRBJ2-7
clone_size: NA
d_call: NA
v_call: TRBV13
cdr3_aa: CASSLVGGGVDEQYF
cdr3_nt: TGTGCCAGCAGCTTAGTTGGAGGGGGCGTCGACGAGCAGTACTTC

j_call: TRBJ2-2
clone_size: NA
d_call: TRBD1
v_call: TRBV27
cdr3_aa: CASSLGQGAIGELFF
cdr3_nt: TGTGCCAGCAGTCTGGGACAGGGGGCGATCGGGGAGCTGTTTTTT

j_call: TRBJ2-5
clone_size: NA
d_call: NA
v_call: TRBV6-5
cdr3_aa: CASRRIGDQETQYF
cdr3_nt: TGTGCCAGCAGACGGATAGGGGACCAAGAGACCCAGTACTTC

j_call: TRBJ2-2
clone_size: NA
d_call: TRBD2
v_call: TRBV5-1
cdr3_aa: CASSALAGGRANTGELFF
cdr3_nt: TGCGCCAGCAGCGCCCTCGCGGGGGGCCGAGCGAACACCGGGGAGCTGTTTTTT

j_call: TRBJ2-2
clone_size: NA
d_call: NA
v_call: TRBV5-4
cdr3_aa: CASSLFRGTGELFF
cdr3_nt: TGTGCCAGCAGCTTGTTTCGAGGCACCGGGGAGCTGTTTTTT

j_call: TRBJ2-7
clone_size: NA
d_call: TRBD2
v_call: TRBV19
cdr3_aa: CASSYAGGSSYEQYF
cdr3_nt: TGTGCCAGTAGTTACGCGGGAGGGTCCTCCTACGAGCAGTACTTC

j_call: TRBJ1-1
clone_size: few
d_call: TRBD1
v_call: TRBV6-5
cdr3_aa: CASRGQGSTEAFF
cdr3_nt: TGTGCCAGCAGGGGACAGGGAAGCACTGAAGCTTTCTTT

j_call: TRBJ1-1
clone_size: NA
d_call: TRBD1
v_call: TRBV30
cdr3_aa: CAWSVAGGGRANTEAFF
cdr3_nt: TGTGCCTGGAGTGTGGCAGGGGGCGGGAGGGCTAACACTGAAGCTTTCTTT

j_call: TRBJ2-1
clone_size: NA
d_call: NA
v_call: TRBV5-1
cdr3_aa: CASRQLPGLSFNEQFF
cdr3_nt: TGCGCCAGCAGGCAGCTCCCGGGACTTTCTTTTAATGAGCAGTTCTTC

j_call: TRBJ2-2
clone_size: NA
d_call: TRBD2
v_call: TRBV4-3
cdr3_aa: CASSQEFLAGPGELFF
cdr3_nt: TGCGCCAGCAGCCAAGAGTTCCTAGCGGGACCCGGGGAGCTGTTTTTT

j_call: TRBJ2-3
clone_size: once
d_call: NA
v_call: TRBV9
cdr3_aa: CASSVAAGKGTDTQYF
cdr3_nt: TGTGCCAGCAGCGTAGCTGCGGGGAAAGGCACAGATACGCAGTATTTT

j_call: TRBJ1-1
clone_size: NA
d_call: TRBD1
v_call: TRBV24-1
cdr3_aa: CATSGTGDTEAFF
cdr3_nt: TGTGCCACCTCCGGGACAGGGGACACTGAAGCTTTCTTT

j_call: TRBJ1-1
clone_size: NA
d_call: NA
v_call: TRBV2
cdr3_aa: CASSGQGMNTEAFF
cdr3_nt: TGTGCCAGCAGTGGCCAGGGCATGAACACTGAAGCTTTCTTT

j_call: TRBJ2-7
clone_size: once
d_call: TRBD2
v_call: TRBV7-8
cdr3_aa: CASSFGTSGSNDEQYF
cdr3_nt: TGTGCCAGCAGCTTTGGGACTAGCGGGAGTAACGACGAGCAGTACTTC

j_call: TRBJ2-7
clone_size: NA
d_call: TRBD1
v_call: TRBV7-2
cdr3_aa: CASSLRQGVGEQYF
cdr3_nt: TGTGCCAGCAGCTTACGACAGGGGGTCGGCGAGCAGTACTTC

j_call: TRBJ2-1
clone_size: NA
d_call: TRBD2
v_call: TRBV9
cdr3_aa: CASSGAGSSYNEQFF
cdr3_nt: TGTGCCAGCAGCGGAGCGGGGAGCTCCTACAATGAGCAGTTCTTC

j_call: TRBJ2-4
clone_size: NA
d_call: NA
v_call: TRBV24-1
cdr3_aa: CATSSRKNIQYF
cdr3_nt: TGTGCCACCAGCAGTCGCAAAAACATTCAGTACTTC

j_call: TRBJ2-3
clone_size: NA
d_call: NA
v_call: TRBV25-1
cdr3_aa: CASSARLGELDTQYF
cdr3_nt: TGTGCCAGCAGCGCTAGGCTGGGAGAGTTAGATACGCAGTATTTT

j_call: TRBJ1-2
clone_size: NA
d_call: NA
v_call: TRBV10-3
cdr3_aa: CAISDRGDYGYTF
cdr3_nt: TGTGCCATCAGTGACAGGGGAGACTATGGCTACACCTTC

j_call: TRBJ2-1
clone_size: NA
d_call: TRBD2
v_call: TRBV11-2
cdr3_aa: CASSPLRGRVDEQFF
cdr3_nt: TGTGCCAGCAGCCCACTGCGCGGGAGGGTGGATGAGCAGTTCTTC

j_call: TRBJ1-5
clone_size: NA
d_call: TRBD1
v_call: TRBV4-2
cdr3_aa: CASSIGTGGEPSNQPQHF
cdr3_nt: TGTGCCAGCAGCATCGGGACAGGGGGGGAACCAAGCAATCAGCCCCAGCATTTT

j_call: TRBJ2-2
clone_size: NA
d_call: NA
v_call: TRBV7-9
cdr3_aa: CASINREGVDTGELFF
cdr3_nt: TGTGCCAGCATCAATAGAGAGGGCGTGGACACCGGGGAGCTGTTTTTT